These T cell receptor beta chains were read from a single sample in a study of T cells in Graves' hyperthyroidism and ophthalmopathy. MiXCR was run by TCRdb on the multiplex PCR reads, yielding one entry per CDR3 protein. Of 500,000 to 650,000 distinct CDR3 sequences listed, about 20% are singletons. The sample comprised blood. These receptors came from a man in his forties with Graves' ophthalmopathy. Both conserved end residues are part of each CDR3. Fields, in order: J gene, V gene, D gene, clone size, CDR3 DNA, CDR3 protein. D genes are given only for firm matches. The size field is filled for only some rows; it gives once, few, many or a size class.

j_call: TRBJ2-5
v_call: TRBV6-1
d_call: NA
clone_size: NA
cdr3_nt: TGTGCGCTGGCTGAGTTACCCCAAGAGACCCAGTACTTC
cdr3_aa: CALAELPQETQYF

j_call: TRBJ2-1
v_call: TRBV6-1
d_call: NA
clone_size: many
cdr3_nt: TGTGCCAGCAGTGATGGCGGGACCACCTACAATGAGCAGTTCTTC
cdr3_aa: CASSDGGTTYNEQFF

j_call: TRBJ2-3
v_call: TRBV11-2
d_call: NA
clone_size: many
cdr3_nt: TGTGCCAGCAGCTTAGTTCGGACAACTACAGATACGCAGTATTTT
cdr3_aa: CASSLVRTTTDTQYF

j_call: TRBJ1-1
v_call: TRBV7-6
d_call: NA
clone_size: few
cdr3_nt: TGTGCCACCTCCCCGGGGGAGGGGGGGACTGAAGCTTTCTTT
cdr3_aa: CATSPGEGGTEAFF

j_call: TRBJ1-5
v_call: TRBV15
d_call: TRBD1
clone_size: NA
cdr3_nt: TGTGCCACCAGCAGAGATCAGGGGGAGGGTCAGCCCCAGCATTTT
cdr3_aa: CATSRDQGEGQPQHF

j_call: TRBJ2-5
v_call: TRBV29-1
d_call: NA
clone_size: NA
cdr3_nt: TGCAGCGGTGAGGGTGGGGAGACCCAGTACTTC
cdr3_aa: CSGEGGETQYF

j_call: TRBJ1-2
v_call: TRBV10-3
d_call: TRBD1
clone_size: NA
cdr3_nt: TGTGCCATCAGTCTCGGACAGGGCTCCGGCTACACCTTC
cdr3_aa: CAISLGQGSGYTF

j_call: TRBJ1-4
v_call: TRBV7-9
d_call: NA
clone_size: NA
cdr3_nt: TGTGCCAGCAGCTTATCCGGGGTTTTGGAAAAACTGTTTTTT
cdr3_aa: CASSLSGVLEKLFF

j_call: TRBJ1-5
v_call: TRBV5-1
d_call: TRBD1
clone_size: many
cdr3_nt: TGCGCCAGCACCCTACCCACTCGGGACAGGCGGGCTGCTAGGGATCAGCCCCAGCATTTT
cdr3_aa: CASTLPTRDRRAARDQPQHF

j_call: TRBJ1-5
v_call: TRBV5-5
d_call: TRBD1
clone_size: NA
cdr3_nt: TGTGCCAGCAGTACCGGGACAGTTTTAAGTCAGCCCCAGCATTTT
cdr3_aa: CASSTGTVLSQPQHF

j_call: TRBJ2-1
v_call: TRBV11-2
d_call: TRBD2
clone_size: many
cdr3_nt: TGTGCCGAACGGGGGGGGCGGAATGAGCAGTTCTTC
cdr3_aa: CAERGGRNEQFF

j_call: TRBJ2-7
v_call: TRBV20-1
d_call: TRBD1
clone_size: few
cdr3_nt: TGCAGTGCTAGAGATAACAGGGGACATCTCTTCTACGAGCAGTACTTC
cdr3_aa: CSARDNRGHLFYEQYF

j_call: TRBJ2-1
v_call: TRBV20-1
d_call: NA
clone_size: NA
cdr3_nt: TGCAGTGCTAGACCCATCGCGGCAGGAACACCTACGGGTGAGCAGTTCTTC
cdr3_aa: CSARPIAAGTPTGEQFF

j_call: TRBJ2-5
v_call: TRBV18
d_call: NA
clone_size: many
cdr3_nt: TGTGCCAGCTCATCAGACCAAGAGACCCAGTACTTC
cdr3_aa: CASSSDQETQYF

j_call: TRBJ2-2
v_call: TRBV5-1
d_call: NA
clone_size: few
cdr3_nt: TGCGCCAGCACCCAACCAGACACCGGGGAGCTGTTTTTT
cdr3_aa: CASTQPDTGELFF

j_call: TRBJ2-7
v_call: TRBV10-3
d_call: NA
clone_size: NA
cdr3_nt: TGTGCCAGTGGACAGTCCACCTACGAGCAGTACTTC
cdr3_aa: CASGQSTYEQYF

j_call: TRBJ1-2
v_call: TRBV7-3
d_call: NA
clone_size: few
cdr3_nt: TGTGCCAGCAGGTCGCCACCGGGACCTGGGAATGGCTACACCTTC
cdr3_aa: CASRSPPGPGNGYTF

j_call: TRBJ2-5
v_call: TRBV30
d_call: TRBD1
clone_size: many
cdr3_nt: TGTGCCTGGAAGGGGACAGGGAAACAAGAGACCCAGTACTTC
cdr3_aa: CAWKGTGKQETQYF

j_call: TRBJ1-1
v_call: TRBV4-1
d_call: NA
clone_size: NA
cdr3_nt: TGCGCCAGCAGCCGGGGGGGAGTGAACACTGAAGCTTTCTTT
cdr3_aa: CASSRGGVNTEAFF

j_call: TRBJ2-7
v_call: TRBV5-4
d_call: NA
clone_size: few
cdr3_nt: TGTGCCAGCAGCTGGGGAAGGGGGACCCTATCCTACGAGCAGTACTTC
cdr3_aa: CASSWGRGTLSYEQYF

j_call: TRBJ2-1
v_call: TRBV18
d_call: NA
clone_size: many
cdr3_nt: TGTGCCAGCTCCAATAGCTATGAGCAGTTCTTC
cdr3_aa: CASSNSYEQFF

j_call: TRBJ1-5
v_call: TRBV4-2
d_call: NA
clone_size: NA
cdr3_nt: TGTGCCAGCAGCCAAGGGGAAAGTCAGCCCCAGCATTTT
cdr3_aa: CASSQGESQPQHF

j_call: TRBJ2-6
v_call: TRBV7-3
d_call: NA
clone_size: many
cdr3_nt: TGTGCCAGCAGCTTAACGGCGCCGGGCTCTGGGGCCAACGTCCTGACTTTC
cdr3_aa: CASSLTAPGSGANVLTF

j_call: TRBJ1-2
v_call: TRBV5-1
d_call: NA
clone_size: many
cdr3_nt: TGCGCCAGCAGCGACCAACCGTCACGAGGCTACACCTTC
cdr3_aa: CASSDQPSRGYTF

j_call: TRBJ2-2
v_call: TRBV29-1
d_call: NA
clone_size: few
cdr3_nt: TGCAGCGTTGAAAGGGACGCGAACACCGGGGAGCTGTTTTTT
cdr3_aa: CSVERDANTGELFF

j_call: TRBJ1-2
v_call: TRBV9
d_call: TRBD1
clone_size: NA
cdr3_nt: TGTGCCAGCAGCGGCGTAGGGGGCTGGGGCTACACCTTC
cdr3_aa: CASSGVGGWGYTF

j_call: TRBJ2-7
v_call: TRBV5-5
d_call: TRBD1
clone_size: many
cdr3_nt: TGTGCCAGCAGCTTCAGGGACAGGGGGAACGAGCAGTACTTC
cdr3_aa: CASSFRDRGNEQYF

j_call: TRBJ2-1
v_call: TRBV20-1
d_call: NA
clone_size: many
cdr3_nt: TGCAGTGCTAGGGTCCCGGGACACCTCAATGAGCAGTTCTTC
cdr3_aa: CSARVPGHLNEQFF

j_call: TRBJ2-3
v_call: TRBV12-3/TRBV12-4
d_call: TRBD1
clone_size: many
cdr3_nt: TGTGCCAGCAGCCTTCCCCGGGACAGGGGCACAGATACGCAGTATTTT
cdr3_aa: CASSLPRDRGTDTQYF